These 29 T cell receptor beta chains share one sample of origin, sequenced in a study of PD-1 blockade in classical Hodgkin lymphoma. Using immunoSEQ multiplex PCR, the repertoire was profiled, and TCRdb retains in-frame clones only, with some absent. The profile shows more than 30,000 clones, about 85% of them singletons. Time point noted: newly diagnosed, previously untreated cHL patient sample. Using magnetic negative selection, the CD4+ T cells were separated out of thawed PBMCs. Sequencing was carried out using CD4+ T cells from blood. Every receptor here comes from a human donor with classical Hodgkin lymphoma.

The chain combines TRBV7-9 with TRBJ1-2; 9 bases align to TRBD1. The ends lost 5 bases at V and 3 bases at J; junction bases unmatched: 4. CDR1 SEHNR and CDR2 FQNEAQ come from the germline V gene (reference sequence). The CDR3 consists of 14 residues. The CDR3 sequence is CASSEGDRDYGYTF. The CDR3 DNA sequence: TGTGCCAGCAGCGAAGGGGACAGGGACTATGGCTACACCTTC.

The rearrangement uses TRBV6-5 and TRBJ2-1, with D uncertain. This CDR3 has 13 residues. V dropped 2 bases and J dropped 6 bases, with 8 bases sitting between them. CDR1 is MNHEY and CDR2 is SVGAGI in the germline V gene. The CDR3 nucleotides read TGTGCCAGCAGTTACCGAGCGATCAATGAGCAGTTCTTC. This sequence encodes CASSYRAINEQFF.

The rearrangement joins TRBV6-1 to TRBJ2-6; D not certain. The CDR3 extends over 13 amino acids. CDR1 and CDR2 from the germline V gene are MNHNS and SASEGT. V lost 8 bases and J 0 bases, leaving 5 bases between the germline ends. Written as DNA, the CDR3 is TGTGCCAGCCATAGCTCTGGGGCCAACGTCCTGACTTTC. Its translation is CASHSSGANVLTF.

The CDR3: CASSQDLLETQYF. The CDR3 DNA reads as TGCGCCAGCAGCCAAGATCTCCTGGAGACCCAGTACTTC. The J gene is TRBJ2-5, the V gene TRBV4-1; unclear D gene. There are 13 residues in the CDR3. Germline-derived CDR1 and CDR2 are MGHRA and YSYEKL. V was shortened by 0 bases and J by 5 bases, with 7 bases between the two germline ends.

There are a few counts of this clone. CDR3 sequence reads: CASSQDGYSNQPQHF. In DNA form, the CDR3 reads TGCGCCAGCAGCCAAGATGGGTATAGCAATCAGCCCCAGCATTTT. The chain recombines TRBV4-1 with TRBJ1-5; D uncertain. The CDR3 consists of 15 residues. With 0 bases removed from V and 0 bases from J, the gap between germline ends came to 6 bases. The germline V gene encodes CDR1 MGHRA and CDR2 YSYEKL.

DNA for the CDR3: TGTGCCAGCAGCTTAGGAACACTTAGCACAGATACGCAGTATTTT. Translation gives CASSLGTLSTDTQYF. The chain uses TRBV7-6 and TRBJ2-3; D is unresolved. CDR1 and CDR2 (germline): SGHVS, FNYEAQ. V was trimmed by 1 base and J by 0 bases, leaving 8 bases between them. The CDR3 is 15 residues long.

The chain couples TRBV5-1 to TRBJ2-1; 13 nucleotides match TRBD2. V dropped 4 bases and J dropped 3; count of bases not matched to a gene: 4. The CDR3 sequence is 16 residues long. CDR1 and CDR2 (germline): SGHRS, YFSETQ. CDR3 in amino acids: CASSKRTSGGYNEQFF. The CDR3 DNA follows: TGCGCCAGCAGCAAACGGACTAGCGGGGGCTACAATGAGCAGTTCTTC.

The CDR3 region is CASGQTSASRKTQYF. The CDR3 region has the DNA TGTGCCAGCGGCCAGACTAGCGCTAGCAGGAAGACCCAGTACTTC. This chain uses TRBV28 with TRBJ2-5; the match to TRBD2 covers 8 bases. Germline V gene data show CDR1 as MDHEN and CDR2 as SYDVKM. Losses at the gene ends were 8 bases for V and 6 bases for J; bases not matched to a gene: 14. The CDR3 covers 15 residues.

The J gene is TRBJ2-7, the V gene TRBV7-8; TRBD1 might be the D (5 bases). With 4 bases removed from V and 6 bases from J, the gap between germline ends came to 16 bases. There are 14 residues in the CDR3. The V gene's germline CDR1 is SGHVS and CDR2 FQNEAQ. This CDR3 reads CASSYRLAGVEQYF. CDR3 nucleotide sequence: TGTGCCAGCAGCTACAGGTTAGCAGGCGTCGAGCAGTACTTC.

A single count supports this clone. The chain carries TRBV5-1 and TRBJ1-5; D remains unclear. The V end was cut by 1 base, the J end by 2 bases, with 13 bases between. The CDR3 runs to 16 residues. Germline CDR1 and CDR2: SGHRS and YFSETQ. This CDR3 is CASSLTALQGNQPQHF. The CDR3 nucleotides are TGCGCCAGCAGCTTGACAGCTCTACAAGGCAATCAGCCCCAGCATTTT.

The rearrangement links TRBV5-1 to TRBJ2-3, with 8 positions matching TRBD2. The CDR3 is made up of 14 amino acids. V lost 2 bases to trimming and J lost 6 bases; unmatched junction nucleotides: 5. The germline gives CDR1 SGHRS, CDR2 YFSETQ. The CDR3 sequence: CASSFGREGDTQYF. CDR3 bases: TGCGCCAGCAGCTTCGGACGGGAGGGCGATACGCAGTATTTT. The whole variable domain, filled in from reference TRBV5-1 and TRBJ2-3, reads KAGVTQTPRYLIKTRGQQVTLSCSPISGHRSVSWYQQTPGQGLQFLFEYFSETQRNKGNFPGRFSGRQFSNSRSEMNVSTLELGDSALYLCASSFGREGDTQYFGPGTRLTVL.

This clone was counted only a few times. The chain has TRBV6-5 and TRBJ1-5; perhaps TRBD1 as D (6 bases). Deletions cut 7 bases from V and 0 bases from J, with 13 bases between. Germline loops: CDR1 MNHEY, CDR2 SVGAGI. This CDR3 is 15 amino acids long. CDR3 sequence: CASKRGGVSNQPQHF. The DNA for the CDR3 is TGTGCCAGCAAGAGAGGGGGAGTTAGCAATCAGCCCCAGCATTTT.

The chain uses TRBV5-1 and TRBJ2-1; D is ambiguous. The CDR3 is made up of 17 amino acids. Trimming stripped 4 bases from V and 0 bases from J, with 17 bases between. CDR1 is SGHRS and CDR2 is YFSETQ in the germline V gene. This CDR3 reads CASSQRSDTISYNEQFF. CDR3 DNA: TGCGCCAGCAGCCAGAGATCCGACACAATCTCCTACAATGAGCAGTTCTTC. Using reference TRBV5-1 and TRBJ2-1 for the parts outside the CDR3, the full variable domain is KAGVTQTPRYLIKTRGQQVTLSCSPISGHRSVSWYQQTPGQGLQFLFEYFSETQRNKGNFPGRFSGRQFSNSRSEMNVSTLELGDSALYLCASSQRSDTISYNEQFFGPGTRLTVL.

The CDR3 DNA follows: TGTGCCAGCAGCTTAGGGGTTGGTAGCGGCCGAGGGGAGACCCAGTACTTC. This translates into CASSLGVGSGRGETQYF. The chain has TRBV11-2 and TRBJ2-5; D perhaps matches TRBD2 (6 bases). The CDR3 sequence is 17 residues long. The germline V gene encodes CDR1 SGHAT and CDR2 FQNNGV. Trimming left V 1 base short and J 5 bases short, with 20 bases between.

The V call is TRBV6-5, the J call TRBJ1-2; 8 nucleotides align to TRBD1. This CDR3 is 14 amino acids long. The germline V gene has CDR1 MNHEY and CDR2 SVGAGI. Trimming at V came to 6 bases and at J to 0 bases, leaving 3 bases not matched to a gene. The CDR3 nucleotides read TGTGCCAGCAGGCAACAGGGGGCTAACTATGGCTACACCTTC. Translating gives CASRQQGANYGYTF.

The chain is built from TRBV6-6 and TRBJ2-5; no definite D call. The CDR3 extends over 12 amino acids. Germline V gives CDR1 MNHNY, CDR2 SVGAGI (reference sequence). Trimming cost V 6 bases and J 4 bases, with 9 bases left between them. The CDR3, as DNA: TGTGCCAGCAGCCGCGGCGGAGAGACCCAGTACTTC. It is translated as CASSRGGETQYF.

This clone was seen only a few times. This sequence joins TRBV5-1 and TRBJ2-3; 11 bases match TRBD2. Trimming cost V 2 bases and J 2 bases; bases outside gene matches: 4. The germline V gene encodes CDR1 SGHRS and CDR2 YFSETQ. The CDR3 extends over 16 amino acids. CDR3 nucleotide sequence: TGCGCCAGCAGCTTAGAGGGACTAGCGGTCACAGATACGCAGTATTTT. Translation gives CASSLEGLAVTDTQYF.

V and J are TRBV11-1 and TRBJ2-1; D perhaps matches TRBD2 (6 bases). This CDR3 has 15 residues. Looked up from germline, CDR1 is SGHAT and CDR2 is FQDESV (reference sequence). V lost 1 base to trimming and J lost 0 bases, with 7 bases between them. The CDR3 region has the DNA TGTGCCAGCAGCTTAGGTAGCGGCTCCTACAATGAGCAGTTCTTC. As protein: CASSLGSGSYNEQFF.

The V gene is TRBV6-6, the J gene TRBJ1-2; D is unclear. Looked up from germline, CDR1 is MNHNY and CDR2 is SVGAGI (reference sequence). Trimming took off 0 bases at V and 4 bases at J, with 15 bases between the two ends. This CDR3 has 16 residues. The CDR3 spells CASSYSSGPQVYGYTF. The CDR3, as DNA: TGTGCCAGCAGTTACTCGAGCGGCCCCCAGGTCTATGGCTACACCTTC.

This clone was observed once. The gene calls are TRBV28 and TRBJ2-1; 10 positions agree with TRBD2. After removal of 3 bases from V and 8 bases from J, the junction contained 16 bases not matched to a gene. The CDR3 is 18 residues long. Germline CDR1 and CDR2: MDHEN and SYDVKM. In nucleotides, the CDR3 is TGTGCCAGCAGTTTCCAGATACTAGCGGGATCGAGGGGATATGAGCAGTTCTTC. It yields the protein CASSFQILAGSRGYEQFF.

The V call is TRBV20-1, the J call TRBJ2-7; D gene unclear. CDR1 DFQATT and CDR2 SNEGSKA come from the germline V gene (reference sequence). The ends were cut back, 0 bases at V and 5 bases at J, with 2 bases in the middle. This CDR3 has 10 residues. The CDR3 here is CSARDNEQYF. The CDR3 region has the DNA TGCAGTGCTAGAGATAACGAGCAGTACTTC.

This chain connects TRBV19 to TRBJ2-6; D is ambiguous. Germline V gene sequence: CDR1 LNHDA, CDR2 SQIVND (reference sequence). V dropped 6 bases and J dropped 0 bases, with 6 bases sitting between them. The CDR3 length is 14 residues. CDR3 region: CASSEGSGANVLTF. As DNA, the CDR3 is TGTGCCAGTAGCGAAGGCTCTGGGGCCAACGTCCTGACTTTC. Filled out from reference TRBV19 and TRBJ2-6, the complete variable domain reads DGGITQSPKYLFRKEGQNVTLSCEQNLNHDAMYWYRQDPGQGLRLIYYSQIVNDFQKGDIAEGYSVSREKKESFPLTVTSAQKNPTAFYLCASSEGSGANVLTFGAGSRLTVL.

This clone was detected only once. This chain connects TRBV5-1 to TRBJ1-6; D remains ambiguous. Trimming cost V 0 bases and J 10 bases, with 14 bases left between them. The CDR3 extends over 15 amino acids. Per germline, CDR1 SGHRS and CDR2 YFSETQ. The CDR3 reads CASSLAGVNRSPLHF. CDR3 sequence (DNA): TGCGCCAGCAGCTTGGCCGGGGTTAACCGGTCACCCCTCCACTTT.

This clone appeared once. V is TRBV11-2 and J is TRBJ2-7; the D is unclear. The CDR3 sequence is 13 residues long. Trimming removed 1 base at V and 4 bases at J, with 8 bases between. Germline CDR1 reads SGHAT; CDR2 reads FQNNGV. The CDR3 protein is CASSLVAGYEQYV. The CDR3 DNA reads TGTGCCAGCAGCTTAGTCGCCGGTTACGAGCAGTACGTC.

This chain joins TRBV5-1 and TRBJ2-7; D gene uncertain. Germline CDR1 SGHRS, CDR2 YFSETQ. The CDR3 extends over 15 amino acids. Trimming cost V 3 bases and J 0 bases, with 13 bases left between them. CDR3 region: CASSSGGPYSYEQYV. The CDR3, as DNA: TGCGCCAGCAGCTCGGGTGGGCCCTACTCCTACGAGCAGTACGTC.

The chain links TRBV6-5 to TRBJ1-1; weak D call: TRBD1 (5 bases). Trimming cost V 4 bases and J 6 bases, with 21 bases left between them. There are 16 residues in the CDR3. Germline V lookup: CDR1 MNHEY, CDR2 SVGAGI. The CDR3 nucleotides read TGTGCCAGCAGTTCCCGGGACGGGCTTATGAGCCCTGAAGCTTTCTTT. It encodes CASSSRDGLMSPEAFF.

The chain couples TRBV27 to TRBJ2-3; TRBD1 matches at 12 bases. V trimming: 5 bases; J trimming: 7 bases; junction bases outside the gene matches: 7. CDR1 MNHEY and CDR2 SMNVEV come from the germline V gene (reference sequence). This CDR3 is built from 15 residues. CDR3 region: CASSPGTGGANTQYF. DNA for the CDR3: TGTGCCAGCAGTCCTGGGACAGGGGGCGCGAATACGCAGTATTTT.

The chain joins TRBV11-3 to TRBJ2-1, with 15 bases lining up with TRBD2. CDR3 length: 19 amino acids. Germline values: CDR1 SGHNT, CDR2 YENEEA. Trimming took 5 bases from V and 0 from J; bases not matched to a gene: 8. CDR3 in amino acids: CASSRGLAGGPGSYNEQFF. The CDR3 DNA sequence: TGTGCCAGCAGCCGAGGACTAGCGGGAGGGCCTGGCTCCTACAATGAGCAGTTCTTC.

As for this clone: Other DNA sequences within the sample encode an identical CDR3. V gene TRBV18 combines with J gene TRBJ2-5; D unclear. Germline CDR1 reads KGHSH; CDR2 reads LQKENI. Trimming pared 0 bases from V and 3 bases from J, leaving 5 bases between. This CDR3 contains 13 residues. In DNA form, the CDR3 reads TGTGCCAGCTCACCACCACTTGAAGAGACCCAGTACTTC. This codes for CASSPPLEETQYF.